This TCR beta chain stems from a study of cytomegalovirus exposure and HLA in healthy donors. In this sample, this clone turned up once. Germline V CDR1 and CDR2: SGHVS, FNYEAQ. V lost 3 bases to trimming and J lost 5 bases; unmatched junction nucleotides: 4. The CDR3 is 14 amino acids. PCR amplification relied on 60 Vbeta primers (plus 13 Jbeta primers). The assay was immunoSEQ multiplex PCR, and TCRdb's table has in-frame clones only and misses some. Among approximately 160,000 clones listed, about 64% were seen once. This cohort consisted of healthy bone marrow donors. At the time of sampling, donors were nominally healthy, though unrecorded immune exposures were likely.

This clonotype was obtained from a middle-aged man in good health and CMV-seronegative. Sequencing was done on a sample of PBMCs. The rearrangement joins TRBV7-6 to TRBJ1-3; 7 bases are shared with TRBD1. The CDR3 sequence is CASSFGTARNTIYF. The CDR3 DNA is TGTGCCAGCAGCTTTGGGACAGCGAGAAACACCATATATTTT.